This TCR beta chain was identified during a study of molecular identifiers for immune sequencing clone quantification. In the study overall: Four portions were sequenced after RNA from about 20,000 or 100,000 naive CD8 cells was split five ways in replicates. Study-level results: Barcode-sharing identical TCR molecules could underestimate highly expanded clone sizes. Effector cells kept over 98% of their molecules in clones above 20 RNA copies, while naive cells kept under 1% there.

This clonotype was seen only a few times. Its antigen is as yet unknown. It was with previously described methods and listed TCR primers that bulk TCR libraries were made. Each CDR3 protein is one row after TCRdb ran MiXCR on the PCR reads. The sample comprises 460,000 or so distinct CDR3 sequences, about 25% of which are singletons, and around 0.79% rests with the top ten. Germline V gene sequence: CDR1 MNHEY, CDR2 SVGEGT. CDR3 length: 15 residues. V was clipped by 6 bases and J by 3 bases; unmatched bases: 5. The sequenced material came from naive CD8+ T cells from blood, with Jurkat cell RNA spiked in. The subset here: FACS-sorted CD8+CD4-CCR7+CD45RA+ naive T cells. The receptor's source is a human donor in good health. Some libraries in this study had Jurkat cell RNA spiked in. This sequence joins TRBV6-2 or TRBV6-3 and TRBJ1-1, with TRBD1 identical over 12 bases. CDR3 region: CASSRDRGPYTEAFF. DNA of the CDR3: TGTGCCAGCAGCCGGGACAGGGGGCCTTACACTGAAGCTTTCTTT.